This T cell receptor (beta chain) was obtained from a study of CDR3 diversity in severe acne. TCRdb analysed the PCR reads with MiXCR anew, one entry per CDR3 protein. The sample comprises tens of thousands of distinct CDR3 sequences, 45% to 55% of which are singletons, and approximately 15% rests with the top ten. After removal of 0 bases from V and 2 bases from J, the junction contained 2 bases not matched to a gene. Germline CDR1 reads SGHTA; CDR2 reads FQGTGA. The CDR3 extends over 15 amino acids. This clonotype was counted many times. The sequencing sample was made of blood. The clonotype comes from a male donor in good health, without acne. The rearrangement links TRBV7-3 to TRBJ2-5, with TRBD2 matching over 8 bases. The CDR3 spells CASSLTGLEQETQYF. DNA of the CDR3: TGTGCCAGCAGCTTAACGGGACTAGAACAAGAGACCCAGTACTTC. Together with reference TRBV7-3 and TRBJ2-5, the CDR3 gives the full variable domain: GAGVSQTPSNKVTEKGKYVELRCDPISGHTALYWYRQSLGQGPEFLIYFQGTGAADDSGLPNDRFFAVRPEGSVSTLKIQRTERGDSAVYLCASSLTGLEQETQYFGPGTRLLVL.